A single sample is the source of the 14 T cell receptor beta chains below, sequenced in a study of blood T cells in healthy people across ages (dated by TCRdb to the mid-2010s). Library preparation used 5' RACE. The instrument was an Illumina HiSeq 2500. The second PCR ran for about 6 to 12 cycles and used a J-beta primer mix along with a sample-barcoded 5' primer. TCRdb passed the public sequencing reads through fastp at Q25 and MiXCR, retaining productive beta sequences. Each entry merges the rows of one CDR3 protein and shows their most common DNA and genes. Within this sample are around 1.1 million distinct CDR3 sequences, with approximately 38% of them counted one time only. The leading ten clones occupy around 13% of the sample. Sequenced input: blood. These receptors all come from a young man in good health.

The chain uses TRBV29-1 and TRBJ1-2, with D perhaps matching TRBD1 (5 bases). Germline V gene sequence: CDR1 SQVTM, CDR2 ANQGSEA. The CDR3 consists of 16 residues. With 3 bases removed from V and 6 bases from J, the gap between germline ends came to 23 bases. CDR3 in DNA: TGCAGCGTTGACCCACAGCTTCGACAGAAGGGGCATGGCTACACCTTC. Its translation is CSVDPQLRQKGHGYTF.

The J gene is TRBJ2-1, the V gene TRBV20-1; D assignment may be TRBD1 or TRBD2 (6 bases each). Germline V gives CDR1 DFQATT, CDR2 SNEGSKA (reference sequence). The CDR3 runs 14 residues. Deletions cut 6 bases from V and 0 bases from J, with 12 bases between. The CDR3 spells CSARTAGSYNEQFF. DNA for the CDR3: TGCAGTGCGAGGACAGCGGGCTCCTACAATGAGCAGTTCTTC.

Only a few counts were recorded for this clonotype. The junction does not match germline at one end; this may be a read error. The CDR3 reads CSARGGGGASDTQYF. The CDR3 DNA reads as TGCAGTGCTAGAGGGGGCGGGGGGGCATCCGATACACAGTATTTT. The rearrangement joins TRBV20-1 to TRBJ2-3, with 9 bases that match TRBD2. The germline V gene has CDR1 DFQATT and CDR2 SNEGSKA (reference sequence). The CDR3 runs 15 residues.

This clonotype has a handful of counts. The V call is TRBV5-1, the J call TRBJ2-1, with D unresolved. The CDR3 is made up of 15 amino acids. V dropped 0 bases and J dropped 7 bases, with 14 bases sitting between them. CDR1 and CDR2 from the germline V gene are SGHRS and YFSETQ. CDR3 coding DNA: TGCGCCAGCAGCTTGGTGCAGGTTGGTAGGAATGAGCAGTTCTTC. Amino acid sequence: CASSLVQVGRNEQFF. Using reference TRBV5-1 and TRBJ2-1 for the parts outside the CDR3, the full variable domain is KAGVTQTPRYLIKTRGQQVTLSCSPISGHRSVSWYQQTPGQGLQFLFEYFSETQRNKGNFPGRFSGRQFSNSRSEMNVSTLELGDSALYLCASSLVQVGRNEQFFGPGTRLTVL.

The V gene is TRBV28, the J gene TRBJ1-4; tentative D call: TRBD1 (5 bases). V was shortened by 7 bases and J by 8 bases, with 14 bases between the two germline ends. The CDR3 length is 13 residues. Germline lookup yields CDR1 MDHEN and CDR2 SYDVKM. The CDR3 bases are TGTGCCAGCACTGGGGGGGATGGGGAAAAACTGTTTTTT. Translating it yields CASTGGDGEKLFF.

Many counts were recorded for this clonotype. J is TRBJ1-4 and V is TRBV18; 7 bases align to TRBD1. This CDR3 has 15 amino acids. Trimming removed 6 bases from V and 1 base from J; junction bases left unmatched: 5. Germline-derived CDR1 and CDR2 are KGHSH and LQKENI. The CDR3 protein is CASSPRDRTNEKLFF. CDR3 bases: TGTGCCAGCTCGCCCCGGGACAGAACTAATGAAAAACTGTTTTTT.

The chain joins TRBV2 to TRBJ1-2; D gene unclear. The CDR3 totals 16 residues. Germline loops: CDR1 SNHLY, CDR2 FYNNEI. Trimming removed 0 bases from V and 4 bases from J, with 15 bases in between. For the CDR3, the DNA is TGTGCCAGCAGTGAAGCGTTACGTTTTATCCTCTATGGCTACACCTTC. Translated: CASSEALRFILYGYTF.

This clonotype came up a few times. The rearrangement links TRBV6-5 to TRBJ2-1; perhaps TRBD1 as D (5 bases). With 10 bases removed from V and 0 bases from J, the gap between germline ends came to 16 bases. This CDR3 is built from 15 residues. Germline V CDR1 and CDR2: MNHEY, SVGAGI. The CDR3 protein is CATIMYRSSYNEQFF. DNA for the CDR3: TGTGCCACGATCATGTACAGGAGCTCCTACAATGAGCAGTTCTTC.

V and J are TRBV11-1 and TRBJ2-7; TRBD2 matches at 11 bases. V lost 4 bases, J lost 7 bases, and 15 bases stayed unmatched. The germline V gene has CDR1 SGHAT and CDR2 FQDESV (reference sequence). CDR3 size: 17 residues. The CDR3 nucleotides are TGTGCCAGCAGCTCGTACGTTAGCGGGGGGGCCGGCAATGAGCAGTACTTC. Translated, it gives CASSSYVSGGAGNEQYF.

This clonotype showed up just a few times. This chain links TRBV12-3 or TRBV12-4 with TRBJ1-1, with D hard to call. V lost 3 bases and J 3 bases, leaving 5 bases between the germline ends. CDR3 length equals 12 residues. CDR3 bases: TGTGCCAGCAGTTTTTGGGACACTGAAGCTTTCTTT. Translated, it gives CASSFWDTEAFF.

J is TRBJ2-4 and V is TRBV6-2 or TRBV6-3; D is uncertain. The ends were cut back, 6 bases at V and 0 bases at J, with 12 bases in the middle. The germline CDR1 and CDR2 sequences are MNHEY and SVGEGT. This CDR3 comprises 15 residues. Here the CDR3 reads CASSPRILAKNIQYF. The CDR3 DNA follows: TGTGCCAGCAGCCCCAGAATCCTAGCCAAAAACATTCAGTACTTC.

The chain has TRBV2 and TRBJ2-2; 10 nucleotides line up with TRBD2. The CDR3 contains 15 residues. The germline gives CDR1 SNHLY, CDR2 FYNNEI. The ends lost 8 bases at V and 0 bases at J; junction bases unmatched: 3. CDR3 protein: CASYSGGTNTGELFF. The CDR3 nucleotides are TGTGCCAGCTATAGCGGGGGGACGAACACCGGGGAGCTGTTTTTT.

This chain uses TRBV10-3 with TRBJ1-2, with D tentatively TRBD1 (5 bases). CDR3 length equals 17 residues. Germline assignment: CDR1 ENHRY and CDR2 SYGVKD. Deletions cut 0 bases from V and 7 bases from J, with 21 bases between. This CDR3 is CAISESAAGSFECGYTF. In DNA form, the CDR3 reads TGTGCCATCAGTGAGTCGGCGGCAGGGAGCTTCGAGTGTGGCTACACCTTC.

CDR3 sequence reads: CASSQRGGSNEQFF. The CDR3 region has the DNA TGTGCCAGCAGCCAACGGGGGGGGAGCAATGAGCAGTTCTTC. The chain recombines TRBV14 with TRBJ2-1; TRBD2 agrees at 8 bases. CDR1 is SGHDN, CDR2 FVKESK, per germline. With 2 bases clipped from V and 6 bases from J, the junction kept 3 bases outside the gene matches. The CDR3 contains 14 residues.